This T cell receptor (beta chain) was sequenced during a study of T cell responses to AZD1222 COVID-19 vaccine. The germline V gene has CDR1 SGHTA and CDR2 FQGNSA. V lost 3 bases to trimming and J lost 8 bases, with 16 bases between them. This CDR3 is built from 14 residues. The assay was immunoSEQ multiplex PCR, and TCRdb's table has in-frame clones only and misses some. The table has about 120,000 clones, more than 85% seen once. Second-dose intervals of approximately 4 or approximately 12 weeks were pooled. The chain has TRBV7-2 and TRBJ1-2; D not resolved. This sequence originates from an adult who received the AZD1222 COVID-19 vaccine. The material sequenced was peripheral blood, taken 28 days after the second AZD1222 dose. The CDR3 DNA reads as TGTGCCAGCAGCTTCCCCGACTGGAGAGCGGGCTACACCTTC. This codes for CASSFPDWRAGYTF.